This T cell receptor beta chain was retrieved from a study of blood T cell repertoires in COVID-19. At the level of the study: Samples of COVID-19 (acute and convalescent) were obtained from the United States, Italy and Spain. The cDNA or gDNA used as material had been derived from T cells, B-cell-depleted T cells, or PBMCs.

Per the authors' pipeline: Reference gene primer amplification yielded estimated nucleated cell counts. Sequencing used immunoSEQ multiplex PCR; TCRdb keeps in-frame clones, though not all of them. Clone size and the V and J calls come from that table; the DNA yielded D and trimming. The data hold approximately 100,000 clones, with around 90% observed a single time. Trimming cost V 5 bases and J 4 bases, with 20 bases left between them. CDR1 MRHNA and CDR2 SNTAGT come from the germline V gene. CDR3 length: 16 residues. The V call is TRBV6-4, the J call TRBJ2-5, with a possible D match to TRBD1 (5 bases). This receptor was taken from a man aged 50 or older in a cohort sampled during active COVID-19. Sequenced: peripheral blood. The CDR3 nucleotides are TGTGCCAGCAGTCCCAGGGCAGGACCGCAGGGAGAGACCCAGTACTTC. This gives the protein CASSPRAGPQGETQYF.